Listed below are T cell receptor beta chains from one sample, sequenced in a study of blood T cells in healthy people across ages. From the 5' RACE reads, TCRdb called clonotypes with MiXCR, one entry per CDR3 protein. The sample lists some 880,000 distinct CDR3 sequences; 36% were seen once. The specimen was blood. These receptors were taken from a man in his late teens or twenties in good health. Each CDR3 is given with its conserved first and last residue. A D gene is named only where the DNA matches it firmly. Rows give clone size only sometimes, using once, few, many, or a class for an expanded clone.

abundance	v_gene	j_gene	d_gene	CDR3aa	CDR3nt
-	TRBV7-6	TRBJ2-7	TRBD1	CASSSLTGANEQYF	TGTGCCAGCAGCTCCCTAACAGGGGCTAACGAGCAGTACTTC
-	TRBV7-9	TRBJ2-7	-	CASSPFQAISYEQYF	TGTGCCAGCAGCCCTTTTCAGGCAATATCCTACGAGCAGTACTTC
-	TRBV5-1	TRBJ2-7	TRBD1	CASRSGTAIHEQYF	TGCGCCAGCAGATCCGGGACAGCGATCCATGAGCAGTACTTC
-	TRBV25-1	TRBJ2-1	-	CASSDPATGREQFF	TGTGCCAGCAGTGACCCAGCGACAGGGAGGGAGCAGTTCTTC
-	TRBV4-2	TRBJ2-2	-	CASSLQGPRIANTGELFF	TGTGCCAGCAGCCTACAGGGCCCTCGTATCGCGAACACCGGGGAGCTGTTTTTT
few	TRBV12-3/TRBV12-4	TRBJ2-4	-	CASSPGGWDIQYF	TGTGCCAGCAGTCCGGGCGGATGGGACATTCAGTACTTC
few	TRBV5-1	TRBJ2-2	-	CASSLVGNRNTGELFF	TGCGCCAGCAGCTTGGTAGGGAACCGGAACACCGGGGAGCTGTTTTTT
-	TRBV7-9	TRBJ1-2	-	CASTKGPGRGYGYTF	TGTGCCAGCACCAAAGGGCCAGGCCGCGGCTATGGCTACACCTTC
-	TRBV27	TRBJ2-3	-	CASSSGRATDTQYF	TGTGCCAGCAGTTCGGGCAGGGCGACAGATACGCAGTATTTT
few	TRBV6-5	TRBJ1-2	TRBD1	CASSPDRADYGYTF	TGTGCCAGCAGCCCCGACAGGGCCGACTATGGCTACACCTTC
few	TRBV2	TRBJ1-1	-	CASSELQGVPLNTEAFF	TGTGCCAGCAGTGAATTACAAGGTGTACCACTGAACACTGAAGCTTTCTTT
-	TRBV7-6	TRBJ2-1	TRBD2	CASSLGGGFNEQFF	TGTGCCAGCAGCTTAGGGGGAGGGTTCAACGAGCAGTTCTTC
-	TRBV12-3/TRBV12-4	TRBJ1-1	-	CASSTFLTEAFF	TGTGCCAGCAGTACATTTTTGACTGAAGCTTTCTTT
few	TRBV30	TRBJ1-1	TRBD1	CAWGGQTNTEAFF	TGTGCCTGGGGGGGACAGACAAACACTGAAGCTTTCTTT
-	TRBV7-2	TRBJ1-2	-	CASSLVPRGDYGYTF	TGTGCCAGCAGCTTAGTTCCCAGGGGCGACTATGGCTACACCTTC
-	TRBV5-8	TRBJ2-4	-	CASSLDPRDRQNNEQYF	TGTGCCAGCAGCTTGGATCCGCGAGATAGGCAGAACAATGAGCAGTACTTC
few	TRBV29-1	TRBJ1-1	-	CSVGSEGTNTEAFF	TGCAGCGTTGGTTCTGAGGGGACGAACACTGAAGCTTTCTTT
few	TRBV7-8	TRBJ1-2	-	CASSLGATDGYTF	TGTGCCAGCAGCTTAGGGGCCACCGATGGCTACACCTTC
-	TRBV5-1	TRBJ2-5	TRBD1	CASSLERQGFNEQYF	TGCGCCAGCAGCTTGGAACGACAGGGGTTCAATGAGCAGTACTTC
-	TRBV6-5	TRBJ2-5	-	CASMDKWEETQYF	TGTGCCAGCATGGACAAATGGGAGGAGACCCAGTACTTC
many	TRBV12-3/TRBV12-4	TRBJ1-1	TRBD1	CASSLTGTNTEAFF	TGTGCCAGCAGTTTGACAGGGACGAACACTGAAGCTTTCTTT
many	TRBV9	TRBJ1-5	-	CASSVDGSNQPQHF	TGTGCCAGCAGCGTAGACGGGAGCAATCAGCCCCAGCATTTT
-	TRBV4-3	TRBJ2-1	-	CASSQEAQTYEQFF	TGCGCCAGCAGCCAAGAGGCGCAGACCTATGAGCAGTTCTTC
once	TRBV11-2	TRBJ2-7	-	CASSPPGAGKGYNEQYF	TGTGCCAGCAGCCCGCCCGGGGCAGGGAAGGGTTACAATGAGCAGTACTTC
many	TRBV12-3/TRBV12-4	TRBJ2-5	-	CASSHTGRETQYF	TGTGCCAGCAGCCACACAGGGCGAGAGACCCAGTACTTC
-	TRBV7-9	TRBJ2-4	-	CASSLPTALAKNIQYF	TGTGCCAGCAGCCTGCCCACAGCGTTAGCCAAAAACATTCAGTACTTC
-	TRBV4-1	TRBJ1-5	TRBD1	CASSQEGTGIYQPQHF	TGCGCCAGCAGCCAAGAAGGGACAGGAATATACCAGCCCCAGCATTTT
few	TRBV20-1	TRBJ2-3	TRBD2	CSAEAGGTDTQYF	TGCAGTGCTGAAGCGGGGGGCACAGATACGCAGTATTTT
few	TRBV5-1	TRBJ2-3	-	CASSLSPGANTDTQYF	TGCGCCAGCAGCCTTTCACCAGGGGCGAACACAGATACGCAGTATTTT
-	TRBV20-1	TRBJ1-2	-	CSASHTRAAGYTF	TGCAGTGCGTCCCACACCAGGGCGGCTGGCTACACCTTC
-	TRBV7-2	TRBJ2-5	-	CASTSFGSQETQYF	TGTGCCAGCACCAGTTTTGGGTCCCAAGAGACCCAGTACTTC
-	TRBV5-6	TRBJ2-7	TRBD1	CASSSGRGQRPYNEQYF	TGTGCCAGCAGCTCAGGCCGGGGACAGCGTCCCTACAATGAGCAGTACTTC
-	TRBV6-6	TRBJ2-1	-	CASSYEASSYNEQFF	TGTGCCAGCAGTTACGAGGCCAGCTCCTACAATGAGCAGTTCTTC
few	TRBV7-3	TRBJ2-3	TRBD2	CASSWTSGYTDTQYF	TGTGCCAGCAGCTGGACTAGCGGGTACACAGATACGCAGTATTTT
-	TRBV12-3/TRBV12-4	TRBJ2-7	-	CASSSGSGWGEQYF	TGTGCCAGCAGTAGTGGATCCGGATGGGGCGAGCAGTACTTC
-	TRBV28	TRBJ2-5	TRBD1	CASSQTGVETQYF	TGTGCCAGCAGTCAGACAGGGGTCGAGACCCAGTACTTC
-	TRBV20-1	TRBJ1-6	TRBD1	CSTSRDRGRESPLHF	TGCAGTACTAGCCGGGACAGGGGAAGGGAGTCACCCCTCCACTTT
-	TRBV5-4	TRBJ1-1	-	CASSLFGDTEAFF	TGTGCCAGCAGCTTATTCGGGGACACTGAAGCTTTCTTT
many	TRBV5-1	TRBJ2-7	-	CASSLDPGPYEQYF	TGCGCCAGCAGCTTGGACCCAGGACCCTACGAGCAGTACTTC
few	TRBV5-1	TRBJ2-2	-	CASSVVGTGELFF	TGCGCCAGCAGCGTGGTTGGCACCGGGGAGCTGTTTTTT
few	TRBV29-1	TRBJ2-5	-	CSVSTGMTEQYF	TGCAGCGTTTCCACAGGGATGACTGAGCAGTACTTC
-	TRBV28	TRBJ2-5	-	CASSFGAGYQETQYF	TGTGCCAGCAGTTTTGGGGCGGGGTACCAAGAGACCCAGTACTTC
-	TRBV20-1	TRBJ2-7	-	CSASNPGRAGNYNEQYF	TGCAGTGCTAGCAATCCCGGGAGAGCTGGGAACTACAATGAGCAGTACTTC
few	TRBV5-1	TRBJ1-1	-	CASSLVRGNMNTEAFF	TGCGCCAGCAGCTTGGTACGGGGGAACATGAACACTGAAGCTTTCTTT
few	TRBV10-3	TRBJ2-6	TRBD1	CAIRTAQGDSGANVLTF	TGTGCCATACGGACCGCCCAGGGGGACTCTGGGGCCAACGTCCTGACTTTC
-	TRBV19	TRBJ1-5	-	CASSIGGYQPQHF	TGTGCCAGTAGTATCGGAGGGTATCAGCCCCAGCATTTT
few	TRBV7-3	TRBJ2-3	TRBD2	CASSPHPTSGGTDTQYF	TGTGCCAGCAGCCCGCACCCAACTAGCGGGGGGACAGATACGCAGTATTTT
many	TRBV25-1	TRBJ2-6	-	CASLSGANVLTF	TGTGCCAGTCTCTCTGGGGCCAACGTCCTGACTTTC
few	TRBV6-6	TRBJ2-1	-	CASRDNEQFF	TGTGCCAGCAGGGACAATGAGCAGTTCTTC
few	TRBV5-6	TRBJ1-6	-	CASSLGDRIIQPLHF	TGTGCCAGCAGCTTGGGGGACCGTATAATTCAACCCCTCCACTTT
many	TRBV12-3/TRBV12-4	TRBJ2-6	-	CASSLWGSGANVLTF	TGTGCCAGCAGTTTGTGGGGTTCTGGGGCCAACGTCCTGACTTTC
few	TRBV6-2/TRBV6-3	TRBJ2-1	-	CASSYSQAGPANNEQFF	TGTGCCAGCAGTTACTCGCAGGCCGGGCCTGCCAACAATGAGCAGTTCTTC
-	TRBV25-1	TRBJ1-6	-	CASSELGGGGTLHF	TGTGCCAGCAGTGAATTGGGGGGCGGAGGTACCCTCCACTTT
few	TRBV12-5	TRBJ2-4	-	CASGSGELAKNIQYF	TGTGCTAGTGGTTCAGGGGAACTAGCCAAAAACATTCAGTACTTC